This TCR beta chain derives from a study of blood T cell repertoires in COVID-19. Study-level information: Material from acute and convalescent COVID-19 was sourced from the United States, Italy and Spain. T cells, B-cell-depleted T cells, or PBMCs supplied cDNA or gDNA.

The germline V gene encodes CDR1 MNHEY and CDR2 SVGAGI. The CDR3 covers 15 residues. V lost 6 bases, J lost 9 bases, and 12 bases stayed unmatched. This clone appeared once. Source study methods: Nucleated cell counts were estimated from reference gene primer amplification. Assay: immunoSEQ multiplex PCR; the TCRdb copy retains only in-frame clones and omits some. Clone size and V and J calls were adopted from that table, with D and trimming inferred from the DNA. This sample carries 100,000 to 120,000 clones, 87% of them seen once, and the ten largest clones take 4.8%. This sequence was found in a human donor in a cohort sampled during active COVID-19. Sample: peripheral blood. This chain links TRBV6-5 with TRBJ2-2; 8 bases match TRBD1. CDR3 residues: CASSSGQAGLRELFF. The CDR3 bases are TGTGCCAGCAGCTCGGGACAGGCAGGGTTGAGGGAGCTGTTTTTT.